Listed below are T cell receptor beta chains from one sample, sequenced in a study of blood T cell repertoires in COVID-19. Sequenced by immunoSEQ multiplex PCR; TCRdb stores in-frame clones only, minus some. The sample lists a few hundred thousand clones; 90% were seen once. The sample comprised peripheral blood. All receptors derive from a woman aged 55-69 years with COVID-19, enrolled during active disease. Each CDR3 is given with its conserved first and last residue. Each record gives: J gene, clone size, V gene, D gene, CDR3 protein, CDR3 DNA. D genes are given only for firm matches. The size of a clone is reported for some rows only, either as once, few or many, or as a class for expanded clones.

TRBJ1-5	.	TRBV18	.	CASSPRGGREPQHF	TGTGCCAGCTCACCACGGGGGGGCCGGGAGCCCCAGCATTTT
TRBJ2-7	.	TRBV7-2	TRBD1	CASSRDRGPYEQYF	TGTGCCAGCAGCCGCGACAGGGGGCCCTACGAGCAGTACTTC
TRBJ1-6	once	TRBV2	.	CASSVGQGSPLHF	TGTGCCAGCAGTGTTGGCCAGGGTTCACCCCTCCACTTT
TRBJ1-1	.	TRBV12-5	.	CASGSKTGLNTEAFF	TGTGCTAGTGGATCTAAAACAGGGTTGAACACTGAAGCTTTCTTT
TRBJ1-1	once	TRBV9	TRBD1	CASSAGGRTEAFF	TGTGCCAGCAGTGCAGGGGGAAGGACTGAAGCTTTCTTT
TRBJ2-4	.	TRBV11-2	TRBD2	CASSLSLRGAVDIQYF	TGTGCCAGCAGCTTATCTTTGCGGGGGGCCGTGGACATTCAGTACTTC
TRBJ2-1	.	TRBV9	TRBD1	CASSATGDEQFF	TGTGCCAGCAGCGCAACAGGGGATGAGCAGTTCTTC
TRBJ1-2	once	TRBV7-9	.	CALHRGNRVGTYGYTF	TGTGCCCTACATAGGGGTAACAGGGTGGGGACCTATGGCTACACCTTC
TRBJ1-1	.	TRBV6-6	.	CASSTGTRFAEAFF	TGTGCCAGCAGCACAGGGACAAGATTCGCTGAAGCTTTCTTT
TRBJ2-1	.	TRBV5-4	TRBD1	CASRPGTGDYNEQFF	TGTGCCAGCAGACCCGGGACAGGGGATTACAATGAGCAGTTCTTC
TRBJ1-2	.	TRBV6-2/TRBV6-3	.	CASSYSMSQGYGYTF	TGTGCCAGCAGTTACTCGATGTCACAGGGCTACGGCTACACCTTC
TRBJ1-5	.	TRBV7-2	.	CASKLSNQPQHF	TGTGCCAGCAAACTTAGCAATCAGCCCCAGCATTTT
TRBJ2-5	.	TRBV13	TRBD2	CASSSPGTSQETQYF	TGTGCCAGCAGCTCACCTGGGACTAGCCAAGAGACCCAGTACTTC
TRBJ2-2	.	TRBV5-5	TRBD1	CASSFYGTANTGELFF	TGTGCCAGCAGCTTTTACGGGACAGCCAACACCGGGGAGCTGTTTTTT
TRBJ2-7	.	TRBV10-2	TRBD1	CASRTGGLSYEQYF	TGCGCCAGCAGAACAGGGGGATTATCTTACGAGCAGTACTTC
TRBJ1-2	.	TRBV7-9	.	CASSPGQVGGNGYTF	TGTGCCAGCAGCCCCGGTCAGGTCGGGGGGAATGGCTACACCTTC
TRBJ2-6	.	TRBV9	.	CASTPGSGANVLTF	TGTGCCAGCACCCCAGGCTCTGGGGCCAACGTCCTGACTTTC